This TCR beta chain is drawn from a study of beta chain features in type 1 diabetes. Study-level points and caveats: Moderate but significant shortening of TCRB CDR3s was recorded in all four CD4+ subsets from Type 1 diabetes patients.

Comment on this clone: What it binds is not known.

CD45RO/CCR7/CD25/CD127/CD95/CD27 separated CD4+ naive, central memory, regulatory and stem cell-like memory cells by sorting. Expressed TCRB transcripts were sequenced after all isolated RNA was converted to cDNA. The data were produced by immunoSEQ multiplex PCR, yet TCRdb's version contains in-frame clones alone and is incomplete. The sample has over 200,000 clones; under 13% are singletons. V lost 5 bases and J lost 3, with 4 bases in between. CDR1 is SGHVS and CDR2 is FQNEAQ in the germline V gene. There are 11 residues in the CDR3. This sequence was found in a man aged 25-40 years with type 1 diabetes. Source material: naive CD4+ T cells from blood. V and J are TRBV7-8 and TRBJ1-1; D not resolved. DNA of the CDR3: TGTGCCAGCAGCCAATACACTGAAGCTTTCTTT. Translated, it gives CASSQYTEAFF.